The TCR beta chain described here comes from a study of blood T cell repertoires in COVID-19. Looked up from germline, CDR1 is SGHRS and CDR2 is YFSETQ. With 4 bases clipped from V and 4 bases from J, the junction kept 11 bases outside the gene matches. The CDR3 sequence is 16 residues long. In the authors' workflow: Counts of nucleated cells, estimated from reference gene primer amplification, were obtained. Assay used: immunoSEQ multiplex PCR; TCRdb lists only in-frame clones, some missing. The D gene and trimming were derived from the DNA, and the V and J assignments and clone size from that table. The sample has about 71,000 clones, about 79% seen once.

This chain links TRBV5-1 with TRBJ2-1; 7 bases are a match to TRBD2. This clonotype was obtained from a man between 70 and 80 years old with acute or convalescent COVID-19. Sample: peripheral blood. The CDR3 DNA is TGCGCCAGCAGCCCCCCACTGGCTAGCGGATACAATGAGCAGTTCTTC. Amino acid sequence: CASSPPLASGYNEQFF.